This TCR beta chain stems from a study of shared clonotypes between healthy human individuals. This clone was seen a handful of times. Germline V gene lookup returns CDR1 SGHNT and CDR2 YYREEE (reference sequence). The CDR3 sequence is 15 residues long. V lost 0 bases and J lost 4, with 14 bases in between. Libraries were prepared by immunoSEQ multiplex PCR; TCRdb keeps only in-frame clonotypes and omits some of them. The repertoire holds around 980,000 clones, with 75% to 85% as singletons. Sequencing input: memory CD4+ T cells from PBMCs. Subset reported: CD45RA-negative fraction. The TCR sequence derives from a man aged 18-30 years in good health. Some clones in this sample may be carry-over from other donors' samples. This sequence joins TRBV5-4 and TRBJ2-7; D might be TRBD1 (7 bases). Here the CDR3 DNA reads TGTGCCAGCAGCTTGGATCCAGGGGGGTCGTACGAGCAGTACTTC. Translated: CASSLDPGGSYEQYF.